The 2 T cell receptor beta chains presented below share a single source sample, sequenced in a study of cytomegalovirus exposure and HLA in healthy donors. The table came from immunoSEQ multiplex PCR; TCRdb's copy has only in-frame clones and leaves some out. The sample shows about 170,000 clones, 86% of them seen only once. The sequenced sample was PBMCs. The receptors were gathered from a man between 18 and 29 years old in good health and CMV-seropositive.

This clone was counted once. The chain joins TRBV29-1 to TRBJ2-3, with D possibly TRBD2 on 5 matching bases. The CDR3 runs to 15 residues. Trimming cost V 8 bases and J 1 base, with 19 bases left between them. The germline V gene has CDR1 SQVTM and CDR2 ANQGSEA. The CDR3, as DNA: TGCAGCATCCTCGGTGTAAGCGGAGGCACAGATACGCAGTATTTT. Residues: CSILGVSGGTDTQYF.

The chain links TRBV30 to TRBJ1-4; D remains unclear. The V end was cut by 3 bases, the J end by 5 bases, with 16 bases between. Germline-derived CDR1 and CDR2 are GTSNPN and SVGIG (reference sequence). The CDR3 spans 15 residues. CDR3 sequence (DNA): TGTGCCTGGAGGTGGGGAGCTGGGCCAAATGAAAAACTGTTTTTT. It translates to CAWRWGAGPNEKLFF.